This TCR beta chain is drawn from a study of T cells after yellow fever vaccination. Study information: SMART-Seq v4 Ultra Low Input prepared libraries from low-cell fractions.

The germline V gene has CDR1 SGHNT and CDR2 YYREEE (reference sequence). This CDR3 spans 15 amino acids. Trimming took off 4 bases at V and 0 bases at J, with 11 bases between the two ends. TCRdb re-analysed the 5' RACE reads in MiXCR, keeping a single row per CDR3 protein. The table has some 400,000 distinct CDR3 sequences, roughly 6.2% seen once. Here the sequenced sample was PBMCs, taken 5 days after the yellow fever booster vaccination. The receptor comes from a man between 25 and 39 years old who received the YFV17D yellow fever vaccine. The chain has TRBV5-4 and TRBJ2-1, with a possible D match to TRBD1 (6 bases). The CDR3 sequence: CASSKDSFSYNEQFF. In DNA, the CDR3 is TGTGCCAGCAGCAAGGACAGCTTCTCCTACAATGAGCAGTTCTTC.